This T cell receptor (beta chain) was found in a study of somatic mutations in cytotoxic T cells in rheumatoid arthritis. TCRdb's table, derived via immunoSEQ multiplex PCR, lists solely in-frame clones and lacks some. Here the sample spans under 20,000 clones, 85% being singletons. Researchers isolated CD4+ and CD8+ cells by positive magnetic bead selection and then checked their purity by flow cytometry. Material for sequencing was CD8+ T cells sorted from blood. The TCR comes from a woman aged 40 to 50 with rheumatoid arthritis.

The CDR3 sequence: CASSQGPAAAVTGELFF. The DNA of the CDR3 is TGCGCCAGCAGCCAAGGCCCCGCGGCAGCTGTCACCGGGGAGCTGTTTTTT. V is TRBV4-1 and J is TRBJ2-2, with unresolved D. Per germline, CDR1 MGHRA and CDR2 YSYEKL. V was trimmed by 1 base and J by 4 bases, leaving 16 bases between them. The CDR3 runs 17 residues.